The 6 T cell receptor beta chains in this list originate from one sample, sequenced in a study of CD8 T cells in Susac syndrome (dated by TCRdb to between 2018 and 2021). The library relied on the immunoSEQ multiplex PCR assay. RNA was extracted with the RNeasy kit and about 0.5 to 1 ug was reverse transcribed using random hexamers. TCRdb redid the processing of the public reads, applying fastp at Q25 and MiXCR, and retained in-frame beta chains. Rows matching on CDR3 protein sequence are summarized as one entry with the most common DNA and genes. The sample table records over 95,000 distinct CDR3 sequences; about nine tenths of these occur just once. 0.13% to 0.15% of the sample comes from the top ten. The specimen was CD4+ T cells from PBMCs. All receptors derive from a human donor in good health.

The genes are TRBV2 and TRBJ1-5; 8 bases agree with TRBD1. Germline CDR1 reads SNHLY; CDR2 reads FYNNEI. The ends lost 6 bases at V and 4 bases at J; junction bases unmatched: 5. The CDR3 spans 14 residues. The CDR3 DNA reads TGTGCCAGCAGCTTGGACAGGGTGAATCAGCCCCAGCATTTT. Protein: CASSLDRVNQPQHF.

This clonotype was counted only a few times. The chain links TRBV5-1 to TRBJ2-7, with 11 positions matching TRBD2. V dropped 0 bases and J dropped 7; count of bases not matched to a gene: 12. There are 17 residues in the CDR3. Germline V CDR1 and CDR2: SGHRS, YFSETQ. The CDR3 spells CASSLEAGTSGRREQYF. The CDR3 bases are TGCGCCAGCAGCTTGGAAGCCGGGACTAGCGGAAGGAGGGAGCAGTACTTC.

This clonotype appeared once. The chain recombines TRBV20-1 with TRBJ1-1; D unresolved. The CDR3 runs 14 residues. Germline-derived CDR1 and CDR2 are DFQATT and SNEGSKA (reference sequence). The V gene lost 0 bases and the J gene lost 3 bases, with 11 bases spanning the gap. CDR3: CSARDPRTDTEAFF. CDR3 nucleotide sequence: TGCAGTGCTAGAGATCCCCGAACGGACACTGAAGCTTTCTTT.

A single count supports this clonotype. The chain employs TRBV6-6 and TRBJ1-5; 8 nucleotides align to TRBD1. The CDR3 covers 14 residues. J was trimmed by 6 bases and V by 4 bases; bases with no gene match: 5. Germline CDR1 is MNHNY and CDR2 is SVGAGI (reference sequence). The CDR3 nucleotides are TGTGCCAGCAGTTCCGTCGACAGGGGTCAGCCCCAGCATTTT. Its protein product is CASSSVDRGQPQHF.

Written as DNA, the CDR3 is TGTGCCAGTAGTATAGAAGGGCCAGGGATCATCTATGTGACTGAAGCTTTCTTT. Amino acids: CASSIEGPGIIYVTEAFF. The chain employs TRBV19 and TRBJ1-1; tentatively, D is TRBD1 (5 bases). There are 18 residues in the CDR3. Germline V gene sequence: CDR1 LNHDA, CDR2 SQIVND (reference sequence). V lost 0 bases and J 5 bases, leaving 22 bases between the germline ends.

This clonotype was recorded once. V and J are TRBV9 and TRBJ2-5, with 11 nucleotides matching TRBD2. CDR1 and CDR2 from the germline V gene are SGDLS and YYNGEE. The CDR3 has 17 amino acids. J lost 3 bases, V lost 0 bases, and 7 bases had no gene match. The CDR3 region is CASSVDPSGGLKETQYF. The CDR3 DNA follows: TGTGCCAGCAGCGTAGACCCTAGCGGGGGGTTGAAAGAGACCCAGTACTTC.